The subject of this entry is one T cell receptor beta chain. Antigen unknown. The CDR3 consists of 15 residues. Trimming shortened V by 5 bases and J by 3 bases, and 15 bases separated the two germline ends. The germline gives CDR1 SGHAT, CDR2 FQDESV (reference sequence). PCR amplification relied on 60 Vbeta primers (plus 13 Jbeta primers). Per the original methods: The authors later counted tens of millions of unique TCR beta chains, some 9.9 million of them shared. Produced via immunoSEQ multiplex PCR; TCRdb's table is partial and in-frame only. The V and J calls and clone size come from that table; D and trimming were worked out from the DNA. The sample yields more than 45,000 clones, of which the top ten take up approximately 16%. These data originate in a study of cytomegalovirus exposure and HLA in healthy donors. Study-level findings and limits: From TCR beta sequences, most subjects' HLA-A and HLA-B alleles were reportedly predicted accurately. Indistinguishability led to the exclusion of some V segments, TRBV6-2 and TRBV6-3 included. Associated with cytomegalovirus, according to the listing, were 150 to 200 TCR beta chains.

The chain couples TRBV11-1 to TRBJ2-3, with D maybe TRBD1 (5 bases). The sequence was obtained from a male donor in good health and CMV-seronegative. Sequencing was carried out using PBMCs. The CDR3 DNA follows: TGTGCCAGCAGCCGCCAGGGAATTAGGACAGATACGCAGTATTTT. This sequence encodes CASSRQGIRTDTQYF.